This T cell receptor (beta chain) originates from a study of OX40 agonist ivuxolimab in advanced cancers. About the study: Each dose-escalation patient presented with hepatocellular carcinoma, melanoma, renal cell or head and neck cancer. Participants, around 80% male, averaged around 60 years of age, ranging from about 20 to 80. Partial responses occurred in Three dose-escalation patients, one with hepatocellular carcinoma and two with cutaneous melanoma.

Libraries were prepared by immunoSEQ multiplex PCR; TCRdb keeps only in-frame clonotypes and omits some of them. The sample holds 35,000 to 40,000 clones, about three quarters seen once. The CDR3 is made up of 13 amino acids. CDR1 and CDR2 from the germline V gene are SGHKS and YYEKEE (reference sequence). Trimming left V 4 bases short and J 2 bases short, with 10 bases between. The chain uses TRBV5-5 and TRBJ2-7; no reliable D call. This material consisted of CD4+ or CD8+ T cells sorted from blood, taken in a trial of the OX40 agonist ivuxolimab. The TCR was taken from an adult with an advanced solid tumor such as melanoma, head and neck, liver or kidney cancer. The CDR3 is CASSTQAAYEQYF. In DNA form, the CDR3 reads TGTGCCAGCAGCACCCAGGCCGCCTACGAGCAGTACTTC.